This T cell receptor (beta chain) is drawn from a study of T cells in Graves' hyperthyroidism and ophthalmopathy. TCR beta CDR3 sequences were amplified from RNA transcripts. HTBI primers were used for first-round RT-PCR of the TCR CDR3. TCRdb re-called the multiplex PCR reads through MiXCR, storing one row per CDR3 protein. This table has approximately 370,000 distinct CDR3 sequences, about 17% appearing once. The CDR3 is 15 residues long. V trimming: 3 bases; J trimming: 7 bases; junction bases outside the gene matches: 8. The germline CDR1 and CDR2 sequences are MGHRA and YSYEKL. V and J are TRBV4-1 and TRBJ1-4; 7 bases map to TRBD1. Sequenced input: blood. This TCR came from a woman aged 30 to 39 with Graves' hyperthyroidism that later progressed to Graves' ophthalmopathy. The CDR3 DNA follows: TGCGCCAGCAGCCACCGACAGGGATGGTTTGAAAAACTGTTTTTT. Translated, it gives CASSHRQGWFEKLFF.